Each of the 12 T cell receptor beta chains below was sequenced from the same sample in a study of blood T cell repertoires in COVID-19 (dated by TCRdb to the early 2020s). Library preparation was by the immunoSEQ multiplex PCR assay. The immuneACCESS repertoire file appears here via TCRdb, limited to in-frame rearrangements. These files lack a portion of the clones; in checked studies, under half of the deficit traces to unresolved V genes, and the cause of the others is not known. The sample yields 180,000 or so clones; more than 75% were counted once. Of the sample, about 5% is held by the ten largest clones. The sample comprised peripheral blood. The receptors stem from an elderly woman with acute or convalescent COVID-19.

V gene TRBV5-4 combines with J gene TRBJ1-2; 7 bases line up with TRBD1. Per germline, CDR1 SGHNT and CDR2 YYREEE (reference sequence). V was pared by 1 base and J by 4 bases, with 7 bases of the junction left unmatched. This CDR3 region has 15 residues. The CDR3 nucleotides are TGTGCCAGCAGCTTGTTATCGTCAGGGGGCTATGGCTACACCTTC. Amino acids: CASSLLSSGGYGYTF.

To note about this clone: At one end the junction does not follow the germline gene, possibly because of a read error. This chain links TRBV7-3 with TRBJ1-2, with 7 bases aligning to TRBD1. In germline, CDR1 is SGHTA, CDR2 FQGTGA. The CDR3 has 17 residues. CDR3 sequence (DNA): TGTGCCAGCAGCTTATTGCAGGGAGGAGGGGGCCCCTCGAGTTTGAAGTTC. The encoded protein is CASSLLQGGGGPSSLKF.

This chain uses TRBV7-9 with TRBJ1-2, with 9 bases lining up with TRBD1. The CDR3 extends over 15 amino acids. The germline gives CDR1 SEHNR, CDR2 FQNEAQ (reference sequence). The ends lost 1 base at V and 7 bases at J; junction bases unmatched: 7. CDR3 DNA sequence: TGTGCCAGCAGCTTAGACCCCGGGACAGGGAGTGGCTACACCTTC. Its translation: CASSLDPGTGSGYTF.

The CDR3 nucleotides are TGTGCCAGCGCCTACCGGGACTTTTCCTACGAGCAGTACTTC. It yields the protein CASAYRDFSYEQYF. This chain uses TRBV27 with TRBJ2-7; a weak D match, TRBD2 (6 bases). In germline, CDR1 is MNHEY, CDR2 SMNVEV (reference sequence). This CDR3 region has 14 residues. With 8 bases removed from V and 1 base from J, the gap between germline ends came to 15 bases.

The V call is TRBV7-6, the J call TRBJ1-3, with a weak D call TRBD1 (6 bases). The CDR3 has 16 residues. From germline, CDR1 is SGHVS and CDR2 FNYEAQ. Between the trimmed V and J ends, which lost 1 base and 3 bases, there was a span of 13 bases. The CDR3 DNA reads TGTGCCAGCAGCTTAGTTCAACAGGGTCGTGGAAACACCATATATTTT. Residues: CASSLVQQGRGNTIYF. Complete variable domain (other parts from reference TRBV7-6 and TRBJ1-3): GAGVSQSPRYKVTKRGQDVALRCDPISGHVSLYWYRQALGQGPEFLTYFNYEAQQDKSGLPNDRFSAERPEGSISTLTIQRTEQRDSAMYRCASSLVQQGRGNTIYFGEGSWLTVV.

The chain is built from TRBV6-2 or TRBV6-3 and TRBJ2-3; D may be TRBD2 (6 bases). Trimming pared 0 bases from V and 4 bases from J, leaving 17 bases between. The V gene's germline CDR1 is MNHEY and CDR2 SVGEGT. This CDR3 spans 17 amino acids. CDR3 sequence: CASSYSGSRAGSDTQYF. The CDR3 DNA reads TGTGCCAGCAGTTACTCGGGTTCCAGAGCGGGCTCAGATACGCAGTATTTT.

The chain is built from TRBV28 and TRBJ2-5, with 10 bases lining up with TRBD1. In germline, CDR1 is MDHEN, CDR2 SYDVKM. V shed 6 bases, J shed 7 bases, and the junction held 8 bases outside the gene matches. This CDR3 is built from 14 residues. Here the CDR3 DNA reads TGTGCCAGCAGCCGGGACAGGGGAACAGGGACCCAGTACTTC. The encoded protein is CASSRDRGTGTQYF.

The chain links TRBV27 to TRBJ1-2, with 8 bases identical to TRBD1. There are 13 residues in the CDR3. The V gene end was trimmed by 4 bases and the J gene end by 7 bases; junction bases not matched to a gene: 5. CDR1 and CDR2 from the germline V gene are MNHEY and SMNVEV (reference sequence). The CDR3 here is CASSSDRGSGYTF. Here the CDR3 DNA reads TGTGCCAGCAGTTCCGACAGGGGTAGTGGCTACACCTTC.

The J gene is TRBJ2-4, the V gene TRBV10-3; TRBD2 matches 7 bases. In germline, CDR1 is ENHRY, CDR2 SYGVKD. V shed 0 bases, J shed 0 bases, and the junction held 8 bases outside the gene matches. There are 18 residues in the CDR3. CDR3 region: CAISESSASGRAKNIQYF. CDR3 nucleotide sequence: TGTGCCATCAGTGAGTCATCGGCTAGCGGAAGAGCCAAAAACATTCAGTACTTC.

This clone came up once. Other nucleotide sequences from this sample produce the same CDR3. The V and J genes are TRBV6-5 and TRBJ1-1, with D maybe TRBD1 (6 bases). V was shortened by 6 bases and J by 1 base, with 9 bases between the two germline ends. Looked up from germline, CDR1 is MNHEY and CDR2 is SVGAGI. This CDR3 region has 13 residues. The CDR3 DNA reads TGTGCCAGCAGAGGACAGCCGAACACTGAAGCTTTCTTT. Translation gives CASRGQPNTEAFF.

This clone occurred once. The CDR3 DNA sequence: TGTGCCAGCAGCGTAGAGGCCAGGGTGGGTAGAAACACCATATATTTT. Its protein is CASSVEARVGRNTIYF. The V gene is TRBV9, the J gene TRBJ1-3; a weak D match, TRBD1 (5 bases). V lost 0 bases to trimming and J lost 5 bases, with 15 bases between them. Germline V gene data show CDR1 as SGDLS and CDR2 as YYNGEE. There are 16 residues in the CDR3. Complete variable domain (other parts from reference TRBV9 and TRBJ1-3): DSGVTQTPKHLITATGQRVTLRCSPRSGDLSVYWYQQSLDQGLQFLIQYYNGEERAKGNILERFSAQQFPDLHSELNLSSLELGDSALYFCASSVEARVGRNTIYFGEGSWLTVV.

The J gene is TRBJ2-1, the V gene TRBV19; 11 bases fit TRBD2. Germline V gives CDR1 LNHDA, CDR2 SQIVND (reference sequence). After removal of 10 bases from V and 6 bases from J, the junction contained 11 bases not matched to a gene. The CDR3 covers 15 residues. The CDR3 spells CATTFPGTSGNEQFF. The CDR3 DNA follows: TGTGCCACTACCTTTCCCGGGACTAGCGGCAATGAGCAGTTCTTC. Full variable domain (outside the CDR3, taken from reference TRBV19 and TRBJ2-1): DGGITQSPKYLFRKEGQNVTLSCEQNLNHDAMYWYRQDPGQGLRLIYYSQIVNDFQKGDIAEGYSVSREKKESFPLTVTSAQKNPTAFYLCATTFPGTSGNEQFFGPGTRLTVL.